This TCR beta chain was retrieved from a study of blood T cell repertoires in COVID-19. In the study overall: The United States, Italy and Spain supplied acute and convalescent COVID-19 samples. The analysed material was cDNA or gDNA that came from T cells, B-cell-depleted T cells, or PBMCs.

Original data processing: Estimation of nucleated cell counts was performed using reference gene primer amplification. Assay: immunoSEQ multiplex PCR; the TCRdb copy retains only in-frame clones and omits some. D and trimming come from the DNA, and the V and J calls and clone size come from that table. The table has 70,000 to 100,000 clones, 75% to 90% seen once; the top ten hold 0.95% to 1.5%. The CDR3 contains 13 residues. Germline V gene data show CDR1 as LNHDA and CDR2 as SQIVND (reference sequence). V shed 3 bases and J shed 3 bases, with 9 bases lying between them. This clone was observed a handful of times.

The chain joins TRBV19 to TRBJ2-7; D may be TRBD2 (5 bases). The sequenced sample was peripheral blood. The TCR originated in an elderly man with active or convalescent COVID-19. In nucleotides, the CDR3 is TGTGCCAGTAGTATGTTTGGGAGCTACGAGCAGTACTTC. This sequence encodes CASSMFGSYEQYF. Together with reference TRBV19 and TRBJ2-7, the CDR3 gives the full variable domain: DGGITQSPKYLFRKEGQNVTLSCEQNLNHDAMYWYRQDPGQGLRLIYYSQIVNDFQKGDIAEGYSVSREKKESFPLTVTSAQKNPTAFYLCASSMFGSYEQYFGPGTRLTVT.